This T cell receptor beta chain was profiled in a study of blood T cells in healthy people across ages. Study observations and caveats: Age showed a roughly linear inverse relationship with TCR beta diversity per million T cells.

Next came a second PCR, run for roughly 6 to 11 cycles, which used a sample-barcoded 5' primer along with a J-beta primer mix. Every single cDNA molecule received a tag from a template-switch adaptor with 12 random nucleotides. One entry per CDR3 protein, called by TCRdb with MiXCR from the 5' RACE reads. Of 1.5 million to 2 million distinct CDR3 sequences listed, roughly 32% are singletons. Notes on this clonotype: Its antigen is unknown.

Germline V gives CDR1 KGHDR, CDR2 SFDVKD. The CDR3 extends over 17 amino acids. V was pared by 5 bases and J by 0 bases, with 17 bases between. Donation came from healthy Caucasian individuals in Russia who were aged roughly 6 to 100. V gene TRBV24-1 combines with J gene TRBJ2-3; D is possibly TRBD1 or TRBD2 (5 bases each). Sequenced material: blood. The TCR sequence derives from a woman aged 25-40 years in good health. CDR3 loop: CATSALLPGPSTDTQYF. In nucleotides, the CDR3 is TGTGCCACCAGTGCCCTTCTTCCGGGGCCCAGCACAGATACGCAGTATTTT.